This T cell receptor (beta chain) was found in a study of metastatic and nonmetastatic thyroid tumors. Study as a whole: Comparative analysis of repertoires was undertaken across blood and tumor or nodule tissue obtained from malignant and benign thyroid patients. Notes on the study in general: Malignant tumors reportedly showed significantly higher TCR beta diversity than benign nodules in both blood and tumor.

Among the patients, none had received any treatment before thyroid surgery. Trimming left V 3 bases short and J 6 bases short, with 10 bases between. This CDR3 is 13 amino acids long. Germline-derived CDR1 and CDR2 are MRHNA and SNTAGT. For this clone: Its specificity is not known.

In the study's own analysis: Construction of a distant-metastasis classifier for papillary thyroid cancer relied on CDR3 differences across clinicopathological groups. TCRdb ran MiXCR on the PCR reads. What appears here as the V and J calls and clone size reflects TCRdb's work, not the paper's. The sample consists of 40,000 to 45,000 clones, 3% to 3.5% of them appearing once. This receptor was obtained from a female donor with papillary thyroid cancer or a benign thyroid nodule (not recorded which). Some clones in this sample may be carry-over from other donors' samples. This sequence joins TRBV6-4 and TRBJ2-3; TRBD2 might be the D (5 bases). The material sequenced was blood. CDR3 in DNA: TGTGCCAGCAGTGAGACTACCCCGGATACGCAGTATTTT. Protein sequence: CASSETTPDTQYF.